The text below deals with one TCR beta chain. Antigen specificity is unknown. The repertoire was sequenced with immunoSEQ multiplex PCR; TCRdb's copy has only in-frame clones and lacks some. The sample lists approximately 280,000 clones, 80% to 90% occurring once. The donors were in the approximately 130-subject validation cohort, distinct from the approximately 610-subject first cohort. The data originate from a study of cytomegalovirus exposure and HLA in healthy donors. The study, taken as a whole, reports: Some 150 TCR beta chains were listed as cytomegalovirus-associated.

V lost 3 bases, J lost 6 bases, and 11 bases lay in between. CDR3 length: 13 residues. Germline lookup yields CDR1 KGHSH and CDR2 LQKENI. Sequencing was done on a sample of PBMCs. The TCR originated in a woman younger than 30 in good health and CMV-seronegative. The chain employs TRBV18 and TRBJ1-2, with D tentatively TRBD1 (5 bases). CDR3 amino acids: CASSPGQGNGYTF. The DNA of the CDR3 is TGTGCCAGCTCACCTGGGCAGGGAAATGGCTACACCTTC.